This passage covers 25 T cell receptor beta chains from one sample sequenced in a study of cytomegalovirus exposure and HLA in healthy donors. 60 Vbeta and 13 Jbeta primers were used in PCR. The repertoire was sequenced with immunoSEQ multiplex PCR; TCRdb's copy has only in-frame clones and lacks some. The data contain 140,000 to 150,000 clones, roughly 80% of them singletons. The sequencing input was PBMCs. The receptors come from a woman in her forties in good health and CMV-seropositive.

The genes are TRBV19 and TRBJ1-2; 12 nucleotides match TRBD1. Germline V CDR1 and CDR2: LNHDA, SQIVND (reference sequence). V was clipped by 7 bases and J by 6 bases; unmatched bases: 12. This CDR3 is 16 amino acids long. The CDR3 region has the DNA TGTGCCAGTACTCAACTGTGGGACAGGGGGCAGAATGGCTACACCTTC. Translation: CASTQLWDRGQNGYTF.

The rearrangement uses TRBV6-4 and TRBJ1-4; D call uncertain. Looked up from germline, CDR1 is MRHNA and CDR2 is SNTAGT. V was pared by 5 bases and J by 8 bases, with 12 bases between. The CDR3 has 13 residues. CDR3 sequence (DNA): TGTGCCAGCAGTTCCCTACGAGGCGAAAAACTGTTTTTT. This codes for CASSSLRGEKLFF.

This clone was found a few times. V is TRBV28 and J is TRBJ1-1, with TRBD1 matching over 9 bases. This CDR3 is built from 15 residues. Germline V gene sequence: CDR1 MDHEN, CDR2 SYDVKM. J was trimmed by 5 bases and V by 6 bases; bases with no gene match: 10. CDR3 DNA: TGTGCCAGCAGCGACTTGGGACAGGGCGCAACTGAAGCTTTCTTT. Its translation is CASSDLGQGATEAFF.

This rearrangement joins TRBV6-4 to TRBJ2-1; D remains unclear. CDR1 is MRHNA and CDR2 is SNTAGT in the germline V gene. This CDR3 has 13 residues. Trimming pared 4 bases from V and 6 bases from J, leaving 10 bases between. In DNA form, the CDR3 reads TGTGCCAGCAGTGTTGAACTCGGCAATGAGCAGTTCTTC. It translates to CASSVELGNEQFF.

This clone was observed a few times. The chain employs TRBV6-1 and TRBJ2-1; possible D gene TRBD2, 6 bases. The CDR3 loop spans 12 amino acids. V was shortened by 4 bases and J by 7 bases, with 8 bases between the two germline ends. Germline V gene lookup returns CDR1 MNHNS and CDR2 SASEGT. Written as DNA, the CDR3 is TGTGCCAGCAGTGCTGGGAGGAATGAGCAGTTCTTC. Its translation is CASSAGRNEQFF.

CDR3: CASKWGARVVSEQYF. CDR3 nucleotide sequence: TGTGCCAGCAAGTGGGGTGCCAGGGTTGTATCCGAGCAGTACTTC. This chain joins TRBV27 and TRBJ2-7; D might be TRBD1 (5 bases). Germline V lookup: CDR1 MNHEY, CDR2 SMNVEV (reference sequence). The germline V and J ends were trimmed by 7 bases and 6 bases, with 22 bases remaining between them. The CDR3 length is 15 residues.

This clone was detected a few times. This chain joins TRBV5-6 and TRBJ2-7; 7 nucleotides agree with TRBD1. Trimming cost V 4 bases and J 1 base; bases outside gene matches: 8. Germline V gene data show CDR1 as SGHDT and CDR2 as YYEEEE. The CDR3 is 15 amino acids. The CDR3 region is CASSPIGTASYEQYF. Written as DNA, the CDR3 is TGTGCCAGCAGCCCCATCGGGACAGCTTCCTACGAGCAGTACTTC.

The chain recombines TRBV4-3 with TRBJ1-2; D is perhaps TRBD1 (6 bases). Trimming removed 0 bases from V and 1 base from J, with 12 bases in between. The CDR3 loop spans 16 amino acids. Germline V gives CDR1 LGHNA, CDR2 YSLEER. CDR3 sequence: CASSQDWSQGNYGYTF. The CDR3 nucleotides are TGCGCCAGCAGCCAAGATTGGTCACAGGGTAACTATGGCTACACCTTC.

V and J are TRBV2 and TRBJ1-5, with 7 bases lining up with TRBD1. Germline V gives CDR1 SNHLY, CDR2 FYNNEI. The CDR3 covers 14 residues. V lost 4 bases, J lost 7 bases, and 7 bases stayed unmatched. CDR3 sequence: CASSGSNRGQPQHF. In DNA form, the CDR3 reads TGTGCCAGCAGTGGTTCCAACAGGGGACAGCCCCAGCATTTT. The full variable domain, in which reference TRBV2 and TRBJ1-5 provide the parts outside the CDR3, is EPEVTQTPSHQVTQMGQEVILRCVPISNHLYFYWYRQILGQKVEFLVSFYNNEISEKSEIFDDQFSVERPDGSNFTLKIRSTKLEDSAMYFCASSGSNRGQPQHFGDGTRLSIL.

The chain joins TRBV7-6 to TRBJ2-5; D is ambiguous. There are 14 residues in the CDR3. V was pared by 3 bases and J by 3 bases, with 11 bases between. The germline V gene encodes CDR1 SGHVS and CDR2 FNYEAQ. CDR3 sequence reads: CASSFTPGKETQYF. The CDR3 DNA is TGTGCCAGCAGCTTTACCCCCGGTAAAGAGACCCAGTACTTC.

This rearrangement joins TRBV4-2 to TRBJ2-7; TRBD2 aligns across 9 bases. The ends lost 5 bases at V and 0 bases at J; junction bases unmatched: 2. The germline gives CDR1 LGHNA, CDR2 YNFKEQ. This CDR3 is 14 amino acids long. CDR3 sequence (DNA): TGTGCCAGCAGCAAGCGGGAGGCCTCCTACGAGCAGTACTTC. Its translation is CASSKREASYEQYF.

The genes are TRBV2 and TRBJ1-4, with 7 bases aligning to TRBD1. V was pared by 3 bases and J by 8 bases, with 9 bases of the junction left unmatched. Germline-derived CDR1 and CDR2 are SNHLY and FYNNEI. This CDR3 has 15 residues. CDR3 DNA: TGTGCCAGCAGTGAGGGGGCTTTCAGGGGGGAAAAACTGTTTTTT. Its translation: CASSEGAFRGEKLFF. Drawing the rest from reference TRBV2 and TRBJ1-4, the complete variable domain is EPEVTQTPSHQVTQMGQEVILRCVPISNHLYFYWYRQILGQKVEFLVSFYNNEISEKSEIFDDQFSVERPDGSNFTLKIRSTKLEDSAMYFCASSEGAFRGEKLFFGSGTQLSVL.

This rearrangement joins TRBV13 to TRBJ2-4, with 10 positions matching TRBD2. The CDR3 spans 20 residues. V shed 3 bases and J 0 bases; nucleotides not matched to a gene: 14. Germline loops: CDR1 PRHDT, CDR2 FYEKMQ (reference sequence). The CDR3 is CASSFSRLAGPILAKNIQYF. The CDR3 DNA sequence: TGTGCCAGCAGCTTCTCCCGACTAGCGGGTCCGATCCTAGCCAAAAACATTCAGTACTTC.

The rearrangement uses TRBV7-2 and TRBJ2-3; D possibly corresponds to TRBD2 (6 bases). The germline V and J ends were trimmed by 2 bases and 0 bases, with 9 bases remaining between them. Germline loops: CDR1 SGHTA, CDR2 FQGNSA. This CDR3 contains 15 residues. The CDR3 DNA is TGTGCCAGCAGCTTAATAAGCGGGAGCACAGATACGCAGTATTTT. Its protein product is CASSLISGSTDTQYF.

J is TRBJ1-2 and V is TRBV19; 10 bases map to TRBD1. This CDR3 region has 14 residues. J gave up 8 bases and V 5 bases, and 8 bases lay outside the gene matches. Germline V lookup: CDR1 LNHDA, CDR2 SQIVND (reference sequence). Written as DNA, the CDR3 is TGTGCCAGTAGTTTTCCGGGACAGGGGTACGGCTACACCTTC. It encodes CASSFPGQGYGYTF.

This clone has more than one count but fewer than ten. The J gene is TRBJ1-3, the V gene TRBV5-8; D remains ambiguous. The germline V gene has CDR1 SGHTS and CDR2 YDEGEE. V shed 4 bases and J shed 2 bases, with 13 bases lying between them. The CDR3 covers 15 residues. CDR3 nucleotide sequence: TGTGCCAGCAGCCCACCGCTAGGTACTGGAAACACCATATATTTT. The encoded protein is CASSPPLGTGNTIYF.

CDR3 sequence reads: CASSRSGSRNEQFF. The DNA for the CDR3 is TGTGCCAGTAGTAGGAGCGGGAGTAGGAATGAGCAGTTCTTC. This chain links TRBV19 with TRBJ2-1; TRBD2 aligns across 8 bases. V dropped 4 bases and J dropped 7; count of bases not matched to a gene: 6. The germline V gene encodes CDR1 LNHDA and CDR2 SQIVND (reference sequence). The CDR3 is 14 amino acids.

The rearrangement links TRBV2 to TRBJ1-4; 11 bases match TRBD1. J was trimmed by 7 bases and V by 4 bases; bases with no gene match: 2. Germline CDR1 is SNHLY and CDR2 is FYNNEI. CDR3 size: 14 residues. CDR3 loop: CASSGDRGSEKLFF. The DNA of the CDR3 is TGTGCCAGCAGTGGGGACAGGGGGAGTGAAAAACTGTTTTTT.

The chain links TRBV11-2 to TRBJ2-7, with TRBD1 matching over 8 bases. The germline CDR1 and CDR2 sequences are SGHAT and FQNNGV. V shed 6 bases and J 3 bases; nucleotides not matched to a gene: 10. This CDR3 has 15 residues. This chain's CDR3 is CASSWPGQGRYEQYF. The CDR3 nucleotides are TGTGCCAGCAGTTGGCCAGGACAGGGCCGCTACGAGCAGTACTTC.

The CDR3 nucleotides are TGTGCCAGCAGTGAAGAAGGGAGTTGGGAGACCCAGTACTTC. Translating it yields CASSEEGSWETQYF. The chain has TRBV2 and TRBJ2-5, with D perhaps TRBD2 (5 bases). The V and J ends lost 1 base and 5 bases respectively, with 11 bases between them. Germline lookup yields CDR1 SNHLY and CDR2 FYNNEI. There are 14 residues in the CDR3.

Worth noting for this clone: Other DNA sequences from this sample encode an identical CDR3 as well. V is TRBV5-1 and J is TRBJ1-1; 8 bases match TRBD1. This CDR3 is built from 14 residues. V lost 2 bases, J lost 1 base, and 1 base stayed unmatched. CDR1 is SGHRS and CDR2 is YFSETQ in the germline V gene. This CDR3 is CASSLTGGNTEAFF. In DNA form, the CDR3 reads TGCGCCAGCAGCTTAACAGGGGGGAACACTGAAGCTTTCTTT.

This clone was recorded once. The chain carries TRBV28 and TRBJ2-5; 9 bases match TRBD1. V shed 7 bases and J 4 bases; nucleotides not matched to a gene: 10. Germline loops: CDR1 MDHEN, CDR2 SYDVKM. The CDR3 loop spans 15 amino acids. The CDR3 loop is CASTPGTGRGETQYF. CDR3 nucleotide sequence: TGTGCCAGCACTCCCGGGACAGGGAGAGGAGAGACCCAGTACTTC.

This chain links TRBV9 with TRBJ1-4; D may be TRBD1 (6 bases). The CDR3 extends over 14 amino acids. Germline V gives CDR1 SGDLS, CDR2 YYNGEE. V lost 2 bases and J 8 bases, leaving 13 bases between the germline ends. The CDR3: CASSVGGANEKLFF. As DNA, the CDR3 is TGTGCCAGCAGCGTGGGGGGGGCAAACGAAAAACTGTTTTTT.

The rearrangement uses TRBV28 and TRBJ1-2, with D possibly being TRBD1 (6 bases). CDR1 and CDR2 from the germline V gene are MDHEN and SYDVKM. Trimming removed 5 bases from V and 3 bases from J, with 13 bases in between. The CDR3 covers 14 residues. The CDR3 reads CASSAGAQDYGYTF. The CDR3 DNA follows: TGTGCCAGCAGTGCAGGGGCTCAGGACTATGGCTACACCTTC.

CDR3 region: CASSDSGAANYGYTF. The CDR3 bases are TGTGCCAGCAGTGACTCGGGGGCAGCTAACTATGGCTACACCTTC. The V gene is TRBV6-4, the J gene TRBJ1-2; a weak D match, TRBD1 (6 bases). The V end was cut by 0 bases, the J end by 0 bases, with 8 bases between. Germline CDR1 is MRHNA and CDR2 is SNTAGT. CDR3 length: 15 residues.